The T cell receptor beta chain under discussion was sequenced for a study of blood T cell repertoires in COVID-19. Sequenced by immunoSEQ multiplex PCR; TCRdb stores in-frame clones only, minus some. The sample shows around 80,000 clones, roughly 82% of them seen only once. CDR3 length: 14 residues. Germline CDR1 GTSNPN, CDR2 SVGIG (reference sequence). Trimming cost V 4 bases and J 9 bases, with 21 bases left between them. Sequencing was performed on peripheral blood. The rearrangement links TRBV30 to TRBJ1-2; D gene uncertain. The source of this sequence is a woman over 75 with active or convalescent COVID-19. This chain's CDR3 is CAWNPSDPNGSYTF. CDR3 bases: TGTGCCTGGAACCCTTCAGACCCCAACGGGAGCTACACCTTC.